This T cell receptor (beta chain) emerged from a study of breast tumors, draining lymph nodes, adjacent tissues. V shed 5 bases and J 4 bases; nucleotides not matched to a gene: 10. The CDR3 is 15 residues long. The germline V gene has CDR1 MNHEY and CDR2 SMNVEV (reference sequence). MiXCR was run by TCRdb on the multiplex PCR reads, yielding one entry per CDR3 protein. The sample includes some 150,000 distinct CDR3 sequences, more than 25% of them seen just once. The lymph nodes were axillary draining lymph nodes from breast cancer patients. Sequencing was performed on axillary lymph node tissue. The sequence was collected from a female donor with breast cancer. Some clones in this sample may be carry-over from other donors' samples. The rearrangement uses TRBV27 and TRBJ2-7; 8 bases agree with TRBD2. The CDR3 spells CASSSRTSPPYEQYF. CDR3 DNA: TGTGCCAGCAGTAGTAGGACTAGCCCACCTTACGAGCAGTACTTC.